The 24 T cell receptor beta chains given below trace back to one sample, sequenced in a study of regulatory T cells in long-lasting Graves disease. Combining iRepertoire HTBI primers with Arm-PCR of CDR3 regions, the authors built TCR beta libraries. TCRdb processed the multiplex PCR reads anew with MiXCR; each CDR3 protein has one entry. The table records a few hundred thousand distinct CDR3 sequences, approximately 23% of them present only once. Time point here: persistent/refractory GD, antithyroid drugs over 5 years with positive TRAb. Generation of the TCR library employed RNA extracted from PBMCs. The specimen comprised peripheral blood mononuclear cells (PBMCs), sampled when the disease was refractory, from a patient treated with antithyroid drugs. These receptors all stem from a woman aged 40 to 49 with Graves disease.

The CDR3 bases are TGCAGTGCTAGAGGGCTGGGGCGGGAGGGCTACGAGCAGTACTTC. Amino acids: CSARGLGREGYEQYF. The chain links TRBV20-1 to TRBJ2-7, with 9 bases identical to TRBD2. This CDR3 is 15 amino acids long. Germline V gives CDR1 DFQATT, CDR2 SNEGSKA (reference sequence). The ends lost 1 base at V and 3 bases at J; junction bases unmatched: 7.

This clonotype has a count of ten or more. In DNA form, the CDR3 reads TGCGCCAGCAGCTTGGGCTATGGGGGCGCGGATGAAGCTTTCTTT. Residues: CASSLGYGGADEAFF. The chain uses TRBV5-1 and TRBJ1-1, with D possibly being TRBD1 (6 bases). The CDR3 covers 15 residues. The ends were cut back, 0 bases at V and 7 bases at J, with 16 bases in the middle. Germline V gene sequence: CDR1 SGHRS, CDR2 YFSETQ.

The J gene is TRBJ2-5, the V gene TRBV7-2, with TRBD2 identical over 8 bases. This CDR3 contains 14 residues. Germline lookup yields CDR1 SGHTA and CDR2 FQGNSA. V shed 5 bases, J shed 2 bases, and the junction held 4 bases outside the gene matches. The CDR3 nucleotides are TGTGCCAGCAGCATTATAGCGGGACAAGAGACCCAGTACTTC. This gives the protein CASSIIAGQETQYF.

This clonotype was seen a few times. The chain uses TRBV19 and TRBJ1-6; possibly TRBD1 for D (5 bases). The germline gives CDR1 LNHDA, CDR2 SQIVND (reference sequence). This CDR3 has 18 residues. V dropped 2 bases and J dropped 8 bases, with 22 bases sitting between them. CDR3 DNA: TGTGCCAGTAGTATATTTGGATCGGAAGGAGGGGTTGATTCACCCCTCCACTTT. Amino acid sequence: CASSIFGSEGGVDSPLHF. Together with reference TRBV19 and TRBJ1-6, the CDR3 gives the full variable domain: DGGITQSPKYLFRKEGQNVTLSCEQNLNHDAMYWYRQDPGQGLRLIYYSQIVNDFQKGDIAEGYSVSREKKESFPLTVTSAQKNPTAFYLCASSIFGSEGGVDSPLHFGNGTRLTVT.

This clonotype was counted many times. The CDR3 spells CSVVLLGTRNEQYF. CDR3 DNA sequence: TGCAGCGTTGTTCTCCTAGGGACCCGGAACGAGCAGTACTTC. This chain joins TRBV29-1 and TRBJ2-7; tentatively, D is TRBD1 or TRBD2 (5 bases each). The CDR3 is 14 residues long. V dropped 4 bases and J dropped 5 bases, with 18 bases sitting between them. Germline assignment: CDR1 SQVTM and CDR2 ANQGSEA.

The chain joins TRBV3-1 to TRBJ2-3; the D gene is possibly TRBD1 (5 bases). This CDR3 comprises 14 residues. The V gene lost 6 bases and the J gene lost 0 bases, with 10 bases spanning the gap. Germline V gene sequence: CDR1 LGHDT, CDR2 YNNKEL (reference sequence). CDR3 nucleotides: TGTGCCAGCAGTGCTAGGGGAAGCACAGATACGCAGTATTTT. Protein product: CASSARGSTDTQYF.

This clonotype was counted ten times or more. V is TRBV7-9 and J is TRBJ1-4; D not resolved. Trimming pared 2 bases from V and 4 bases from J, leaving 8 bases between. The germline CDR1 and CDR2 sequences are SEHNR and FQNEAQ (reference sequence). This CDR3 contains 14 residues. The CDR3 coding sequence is TGTGCCAGCAGCTTAACCACGGGTAATGAAAAACTGTTTTTT. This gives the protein CASSLTTGNEKLFF.

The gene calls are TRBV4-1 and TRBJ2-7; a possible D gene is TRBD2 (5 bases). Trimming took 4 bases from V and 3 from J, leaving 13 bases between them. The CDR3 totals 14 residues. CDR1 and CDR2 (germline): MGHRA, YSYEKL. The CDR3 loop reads CASSPVDGNYEQYF. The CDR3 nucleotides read TGCGCCAGCAGCCCCGTAGACGGGAACTACGAGCAGTACTTC.

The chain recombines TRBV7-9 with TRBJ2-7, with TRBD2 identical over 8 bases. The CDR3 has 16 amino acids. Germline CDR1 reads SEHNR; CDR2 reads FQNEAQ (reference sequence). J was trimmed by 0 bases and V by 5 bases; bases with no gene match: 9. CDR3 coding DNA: TGTGCCAGCAGCCCAAAGGGCAGCGGGGGCTCCTACGAGCAGTACTTC. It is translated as CASSPKGSGGSYEQYF.

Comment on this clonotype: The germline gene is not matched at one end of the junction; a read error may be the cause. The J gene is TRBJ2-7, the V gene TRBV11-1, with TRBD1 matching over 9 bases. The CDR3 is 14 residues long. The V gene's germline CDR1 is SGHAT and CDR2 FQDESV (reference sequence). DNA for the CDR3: TGTGCCAGCAGCTTTGGGACAGGGTCCTACGGGCAGTACTTC. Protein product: CASSFGTGSYGQYF.

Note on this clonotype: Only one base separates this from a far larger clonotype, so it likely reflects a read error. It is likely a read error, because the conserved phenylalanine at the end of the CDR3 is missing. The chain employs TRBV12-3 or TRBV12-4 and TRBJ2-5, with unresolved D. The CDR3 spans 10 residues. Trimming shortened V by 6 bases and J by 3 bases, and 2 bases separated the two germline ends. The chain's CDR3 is CASSKETQYL. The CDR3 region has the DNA TGTGCCAGCAGCAAAGAGACCCAGTACCTC.

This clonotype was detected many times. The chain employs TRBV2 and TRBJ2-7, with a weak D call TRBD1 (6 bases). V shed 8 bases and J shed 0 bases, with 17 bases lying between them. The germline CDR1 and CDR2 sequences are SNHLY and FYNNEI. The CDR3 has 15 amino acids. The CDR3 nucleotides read TGTGCCAGCGGATGGACAGCGATGAACTCCTACGAGCAGTACTTC. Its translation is CASGWTAMNSYEQYF.

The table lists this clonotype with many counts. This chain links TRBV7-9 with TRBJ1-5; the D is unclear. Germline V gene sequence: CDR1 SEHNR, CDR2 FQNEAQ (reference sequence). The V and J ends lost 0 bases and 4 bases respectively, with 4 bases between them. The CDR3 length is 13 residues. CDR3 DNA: TGTGCCAGCAGCTTAGCACAGAATCAGCCCCAGCATTTT. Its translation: CASSLAQNQPQHF.

The CDR3 spells CASSYVTGYSNQPQHF. The CDR3, as DNA: TGCGCCAGCAGTTATGTTACAGGGTATAGCAATCAGCCCCAGCATTTT. V is TRBV5-1 and J is TRBJ1-5; D perhaps matches TRBD1 (6 bases). Trimming stripped 5 bases from V and 0 bases from J, with 15 bases between. CDR3 size: 16 residues. CDR1 SGHRS and CDR2 YFSETQ come from the germline V gene. Supplemented by reference TRBV5-1 and TRBJ1-5, the full variable domain reads KAGVTQTPRYLIKTRGQQVTLSCSPISGHRSVSWYQQTPGQGLQFLFEYFSETQRNKGNFPGRFSGRQFSNSRSEMNVSTLELGDSALYLCASSYVTGYSNQPQHFGDGTRLSIL.

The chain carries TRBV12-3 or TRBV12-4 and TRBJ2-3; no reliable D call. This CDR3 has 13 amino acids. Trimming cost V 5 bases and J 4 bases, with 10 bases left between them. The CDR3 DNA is TGTGCCAGCAGTCCAACTCAGGCAGATACGCAGTATTTT. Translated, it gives CASSPTQADTQYF.

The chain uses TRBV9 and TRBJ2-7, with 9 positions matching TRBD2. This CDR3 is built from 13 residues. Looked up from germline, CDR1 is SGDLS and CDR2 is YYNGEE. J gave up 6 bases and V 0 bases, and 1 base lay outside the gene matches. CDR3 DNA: TGTGCCAGCAGCGTAGCTAGCGGGACCGAGCAGTACTTC. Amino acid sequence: CASSVASGTEQYF.

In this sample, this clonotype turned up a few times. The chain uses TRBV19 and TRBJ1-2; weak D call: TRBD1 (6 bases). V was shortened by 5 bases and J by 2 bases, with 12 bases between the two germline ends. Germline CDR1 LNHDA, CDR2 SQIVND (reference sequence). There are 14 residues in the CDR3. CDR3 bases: TGTGCCAGTAGTCCAGGACAGCTGAACTATGGCTACACCTTC. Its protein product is CASSPGQLNYGYTF.

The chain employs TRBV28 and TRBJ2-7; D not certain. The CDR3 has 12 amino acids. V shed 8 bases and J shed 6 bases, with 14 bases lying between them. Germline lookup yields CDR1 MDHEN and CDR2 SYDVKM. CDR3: CASWYVPAEQYF. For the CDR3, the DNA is TGTGCCAGCTGGTACGTTCCGGCCGAGCAGTACTTC. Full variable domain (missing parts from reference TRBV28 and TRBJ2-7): DVKVTQSSRYLVKRTGEKVFLECVQDMDHENMFWYRQDPGLGLRLIYFSYDVKMKEKGDIPEGYSVSREKKERFSLILESASTNQTSMYLCASWYVPAEQYFGPGTRLTVT.

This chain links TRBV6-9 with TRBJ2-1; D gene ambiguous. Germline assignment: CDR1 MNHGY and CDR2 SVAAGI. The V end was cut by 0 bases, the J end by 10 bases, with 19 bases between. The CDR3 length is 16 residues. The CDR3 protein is CASSYSGGRVGYEQFF. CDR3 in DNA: TGTGCCAGCAGTTATTCGGGTGGAAGGGTCGGGTACGAGCAGTTCTTC.

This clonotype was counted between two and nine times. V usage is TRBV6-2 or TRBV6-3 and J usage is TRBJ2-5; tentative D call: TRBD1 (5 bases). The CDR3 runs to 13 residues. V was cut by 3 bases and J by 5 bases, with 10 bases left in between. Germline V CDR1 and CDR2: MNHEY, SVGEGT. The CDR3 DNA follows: TGTGCCAGCAGTTATCAGGGTCGGGAGACCCAGTACTTC. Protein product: CASSYQGRETQYF.

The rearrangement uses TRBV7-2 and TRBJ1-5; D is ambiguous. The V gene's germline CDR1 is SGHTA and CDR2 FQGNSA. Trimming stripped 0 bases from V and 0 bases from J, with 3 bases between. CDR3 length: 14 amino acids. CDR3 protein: CASSLANSNQPQHF. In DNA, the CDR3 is TGTGCCAGCAGCTTAGCGAATAGCAATCAGCCCCAGCATTTT.

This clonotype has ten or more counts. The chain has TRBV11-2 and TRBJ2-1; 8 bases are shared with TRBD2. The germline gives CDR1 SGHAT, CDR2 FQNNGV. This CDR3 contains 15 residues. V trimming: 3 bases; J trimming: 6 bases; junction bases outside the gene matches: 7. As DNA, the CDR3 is TGTGCCAGCAGCTTTGAACTAGCGGACCTCAATGAGCAGTTCTTC. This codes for CASSFELADLNEQFF. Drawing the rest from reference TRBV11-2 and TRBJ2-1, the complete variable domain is EAGVAQSPRYKIIEKRQSVAFWCNPISGHATLYWYQQILGQGPKLLIQFQNNGVVDDSQLPKDRFSAERLKGVDSTLKIQPAKLEDSAVYLCASSFELADLNEQFFGPGTRLTVL.

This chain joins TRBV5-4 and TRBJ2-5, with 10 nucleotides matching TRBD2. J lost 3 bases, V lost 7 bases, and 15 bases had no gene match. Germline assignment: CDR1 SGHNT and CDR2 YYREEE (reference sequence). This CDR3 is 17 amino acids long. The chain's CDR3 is CASGGIHSGRNKETQYF. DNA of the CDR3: TGTGCCAGCGGAGGGATACATAGCGGGAGGAATAAAGAGACCCAGTACTTC. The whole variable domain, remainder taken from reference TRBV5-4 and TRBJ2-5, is ETGVTQSPTHLIKTRGQQVTLRCSSQSGHNTVSWYQQALGQGPQFIFQYYREEENGRGNFPPRFSGLQFPNYSSELNVNALELDDSALYLCASGGIHSGRNKETQYFGPGTRLLVL.

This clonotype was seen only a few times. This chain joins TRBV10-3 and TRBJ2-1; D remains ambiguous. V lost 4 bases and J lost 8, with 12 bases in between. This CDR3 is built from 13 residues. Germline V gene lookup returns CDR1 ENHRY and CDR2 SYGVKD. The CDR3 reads CAISAAPADEQFF. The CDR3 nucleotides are TGTGCCATCAGTGCGGCCCCGGCGGATGAGCAGTTCTTC.